This TCR beta chain was sequenced for a study of monozygotic twins with inflammatory bowel disease. CDR1 ENHRY and CDR2 SYGVKD come from the germline V gene. CDR3 size: 16 residues. Study-level findings and limits: Repertoire similarity was not found to differ between concordant and discordant twins, possibly from limited power.

Eight separate reactions for every sample produced the cDNA. TCRdb processed the 5' RACE reads again and assigns one entry to each CDR3 protein, with no DNA. The table lists approximately 420,000 distinct CDR3 sequences. A word on this clonotype: Its specificity is not known.

This TCR derives from a human donor with ulcerative colitis or Crohn's disease, or a healthy co-twin of an affected twin (not recorded which). This chain uses TRBV10-3 with TRBJ2-1. Sequenced: blood. CDR3 in amino acids: CAISEGEGDSYNEQFF.